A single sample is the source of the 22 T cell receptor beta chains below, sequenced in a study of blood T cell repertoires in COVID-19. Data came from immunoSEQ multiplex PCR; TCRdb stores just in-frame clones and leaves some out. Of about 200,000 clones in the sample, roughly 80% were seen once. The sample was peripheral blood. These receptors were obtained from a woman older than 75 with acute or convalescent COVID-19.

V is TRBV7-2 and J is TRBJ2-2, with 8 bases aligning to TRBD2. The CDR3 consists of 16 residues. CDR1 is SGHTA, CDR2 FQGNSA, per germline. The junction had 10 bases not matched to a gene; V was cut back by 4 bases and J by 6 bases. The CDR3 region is CASSSLGGGFSGELFF. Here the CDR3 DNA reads TGTGCCAGCAGCTCACTTGGCGGGGGGTTCTCCGGGGAGCTGTTTTTT.

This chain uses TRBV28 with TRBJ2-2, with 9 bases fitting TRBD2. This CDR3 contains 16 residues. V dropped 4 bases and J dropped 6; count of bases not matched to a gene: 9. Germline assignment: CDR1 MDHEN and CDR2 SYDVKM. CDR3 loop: CASSSAGGPIAGELFF. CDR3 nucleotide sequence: TGTGCCAGCAGTTCTGCGGGAGGGCCGATTGCCGGGGAGCTGTTTTTT.

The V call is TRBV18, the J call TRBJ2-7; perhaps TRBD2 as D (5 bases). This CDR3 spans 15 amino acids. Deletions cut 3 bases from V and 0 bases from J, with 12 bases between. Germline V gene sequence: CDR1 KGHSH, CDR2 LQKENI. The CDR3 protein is CASSPSGSASYEQYF. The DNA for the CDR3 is TGTGCCAGCTCACCGAGTGGGAGTGCCTCCTACGAGCAGTACTTC. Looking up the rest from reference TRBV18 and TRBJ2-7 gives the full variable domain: NAGVMQNPRHLVRRRGQEARLRCSPMKGHSHVYWYRQLPEEGLKFMVYLQKENIIDESGMPKERFSAEFPKEGPSILRIQQVVRGDSAAYFCASSPSGSASYEQYFGPGTRLTVT.

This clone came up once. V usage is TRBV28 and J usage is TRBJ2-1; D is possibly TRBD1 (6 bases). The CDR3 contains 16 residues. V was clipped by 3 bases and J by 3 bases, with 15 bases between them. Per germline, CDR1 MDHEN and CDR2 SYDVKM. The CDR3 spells CASSFMQGQSYNEQFF. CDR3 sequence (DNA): TGTGCCAGCAGTTTTATGCAGGGACAAAGCTACAATGAGCAGTTCTTC.

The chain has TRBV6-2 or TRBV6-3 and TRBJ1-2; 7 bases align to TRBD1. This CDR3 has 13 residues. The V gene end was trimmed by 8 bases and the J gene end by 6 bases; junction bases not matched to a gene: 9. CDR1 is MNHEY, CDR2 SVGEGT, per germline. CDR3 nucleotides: TGTGCCAGCCGCCTGTCAGGGGGGAATGGCTACACCTTC. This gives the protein CASRLSGGNGYTF.

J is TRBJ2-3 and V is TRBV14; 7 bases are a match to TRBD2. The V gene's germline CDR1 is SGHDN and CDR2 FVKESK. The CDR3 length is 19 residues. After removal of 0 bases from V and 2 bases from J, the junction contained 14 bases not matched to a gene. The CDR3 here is CASSQDHLGSGPYTDTQYF. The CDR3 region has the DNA TGTGCCAGCAGCCAAGATCACTTAGGTAGCGGGCCATACACAGATACGCAGTATTTT.

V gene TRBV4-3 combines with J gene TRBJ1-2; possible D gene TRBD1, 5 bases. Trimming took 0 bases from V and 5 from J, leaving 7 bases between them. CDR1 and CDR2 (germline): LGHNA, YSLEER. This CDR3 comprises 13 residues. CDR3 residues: CASSQDGQYGYTF. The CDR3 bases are TGCGCCAGCAGCCAAGACGGACAATATGGCTACACCTTC.

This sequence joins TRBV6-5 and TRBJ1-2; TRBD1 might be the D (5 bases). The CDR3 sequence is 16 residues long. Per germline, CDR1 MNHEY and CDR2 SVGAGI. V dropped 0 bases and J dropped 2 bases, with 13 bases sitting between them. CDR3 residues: CASSYSMGGINYGYTF. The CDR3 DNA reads TGTGCCAGCAGTTACTCGATGGGGGGAATAAACTATGGCTACACCTTC.

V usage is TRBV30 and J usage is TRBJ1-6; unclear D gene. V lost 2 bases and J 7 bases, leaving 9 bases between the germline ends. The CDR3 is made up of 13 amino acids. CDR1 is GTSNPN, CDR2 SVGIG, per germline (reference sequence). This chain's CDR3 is CAWSWQENSPLHF. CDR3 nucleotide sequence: TGTGCCTGGAGTTGGCAGGAAAATTCACCCCTCCACTTT.

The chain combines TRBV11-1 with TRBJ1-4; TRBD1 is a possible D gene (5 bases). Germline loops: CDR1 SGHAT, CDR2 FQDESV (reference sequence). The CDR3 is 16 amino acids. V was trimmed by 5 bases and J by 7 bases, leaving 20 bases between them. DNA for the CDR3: TGTGCCAGCAGCCGAGGCAGGGCCCTAATGGGTGAAAAACTGTTTTTT. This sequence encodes CASSRGRALMGEKLFF. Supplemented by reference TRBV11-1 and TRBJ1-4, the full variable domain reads EAEVAQSPRYKITEKSQAVAFWCDPISGHATLYWYRQILGQGPELLVQFQDESVVDDSQLPKDRFSAERLKGVDSTLKIQPAELGDSAMYLCASSRGRALMGEKLFFGSGTQLSVL.

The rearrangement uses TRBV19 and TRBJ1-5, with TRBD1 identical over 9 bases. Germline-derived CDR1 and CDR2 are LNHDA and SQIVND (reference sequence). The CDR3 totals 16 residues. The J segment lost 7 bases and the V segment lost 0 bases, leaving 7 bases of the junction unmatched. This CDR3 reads CASSIDTGGGSQPQHF. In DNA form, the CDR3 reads TGTGCCAGTAGTATAGACACAGGGGGCGGCAGCCAGCCCCAGCATTTT.

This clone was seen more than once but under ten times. The CDR3 nucleotides are TGTGCCAGCTCACGCCCCGCGGAGAAAGGGGTGTTTGGGGCCAACGTCCTGACTTTC. It encodes CASSRPAEKGVFGANVLTF. The gene calls are TRBV18 and TRBJ2-6, with TRBD1 as a possible D gene (5 bases). The V gene's germline CDR1 is KGHSH and CDR2 LQKENI. The ends were cut back, 4 bases at V and 3 bases at J, with 22 bases in the middle. The CDR3 is made up of 19 amino acids.

For the CDR3, the DNA is TGTGCCAGTAGTATATACGACAGGGGCTATGGCTACACCTTC. Translating it yields CASSIYDRGYGYTF. This sequence joins TRBV19 and TRBJ1-2; 8 bases are shared with TRBD1. Germline V gene sequence: CDR1 LNHDA, CDR2 SQIVND (reference sequence). The CDR3 is made up of 14 amino acids. After removal of 2 bases from V and 4 bases from J, the junction contained 3 bases not matched to a gene. Together with reference TRBV19 and TRBJ1-2, the CDR3 gives the full variable domain: DGGITQSPKYLFRKEGQNVTLSCEQNLNHDAMYWYRQDPGQGLRLIYYSQIVNDFQKGDIAEGYSVSREKKESFPLTVTSAQKNPTAFYLCASSIYDRGYGYTFGSGTRLTVV.

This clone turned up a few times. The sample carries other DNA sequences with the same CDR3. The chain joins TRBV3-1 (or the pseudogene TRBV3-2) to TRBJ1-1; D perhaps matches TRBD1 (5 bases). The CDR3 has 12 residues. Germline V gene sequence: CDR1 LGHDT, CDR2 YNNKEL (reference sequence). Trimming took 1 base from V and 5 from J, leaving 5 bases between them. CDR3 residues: CASSQAGTEAFF. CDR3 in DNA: TGTGCCAGCAGCCAAGCAGGGACTGAAGCTTTCTTT.

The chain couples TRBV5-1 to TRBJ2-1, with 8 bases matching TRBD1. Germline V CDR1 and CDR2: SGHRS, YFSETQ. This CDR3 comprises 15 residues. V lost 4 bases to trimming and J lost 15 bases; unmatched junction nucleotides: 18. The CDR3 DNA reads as TGCGCCAGCAGCATCACCGGGACAGGCGGTGACAGGTGGTTCTTC. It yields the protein CASSITGTGGDRWFF.

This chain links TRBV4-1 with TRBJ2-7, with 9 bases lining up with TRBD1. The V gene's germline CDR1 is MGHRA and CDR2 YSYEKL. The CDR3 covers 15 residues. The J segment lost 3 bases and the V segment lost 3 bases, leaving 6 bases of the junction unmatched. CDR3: CASSHPDRGNYEQYF. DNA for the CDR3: TGCGCCAGCAGCCATCCGGACAGGGGTAACTACGAGCAGTACTTC.

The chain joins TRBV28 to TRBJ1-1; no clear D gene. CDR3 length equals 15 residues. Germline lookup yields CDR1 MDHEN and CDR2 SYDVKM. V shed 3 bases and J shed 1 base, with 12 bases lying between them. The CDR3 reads CASSFRHGPNTEAFF. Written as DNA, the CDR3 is TGTGCCAGCAGTTTCCGCCATGGGCCGAACACTGAAGCTTTCTTT.

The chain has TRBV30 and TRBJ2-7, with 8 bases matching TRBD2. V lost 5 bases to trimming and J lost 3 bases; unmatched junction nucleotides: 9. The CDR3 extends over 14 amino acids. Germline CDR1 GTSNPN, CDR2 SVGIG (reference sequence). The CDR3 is CAWGAGGGYYEQYF. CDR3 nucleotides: TGTGCCTGGGGCGCGGGCGGGGGGTACTACGAGCAGTACTTC. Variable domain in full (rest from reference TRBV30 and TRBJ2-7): SQTIHQWPATLVQPVGSPLSLECTVEGTSNPNLYWYRQAAGRGLQLLFYSVGIGQISSEVPQNLSASRPQDRQFILSSKKLLLSDSGFYLCAWGAGGGYYEQYFGPGTRLTVT.

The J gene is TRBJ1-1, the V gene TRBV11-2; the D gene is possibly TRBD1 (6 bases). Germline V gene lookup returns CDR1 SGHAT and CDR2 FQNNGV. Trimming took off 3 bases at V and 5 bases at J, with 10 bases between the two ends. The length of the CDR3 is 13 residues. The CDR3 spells CASSFGQKTEAFF. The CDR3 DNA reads TGTGCCAGCAGCTTCGGACAGAAGACTGAAGCTTTCTTT.

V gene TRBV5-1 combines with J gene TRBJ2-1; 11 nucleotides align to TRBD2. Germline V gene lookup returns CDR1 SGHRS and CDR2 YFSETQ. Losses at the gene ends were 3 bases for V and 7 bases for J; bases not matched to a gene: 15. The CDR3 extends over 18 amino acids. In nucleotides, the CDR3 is TGCGCCAGCAGCTCCTCCCTTAGCGGGAGGGCGGCTAAGAATGAGCAGTTCTTC. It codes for CASSSSLSGRAAKNEQFF. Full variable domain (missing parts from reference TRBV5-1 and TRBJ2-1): KAGVTQTPRYLIKTRGQQVTLSCSPISGHRSVSWYQQTPGQGLQFLFEYFSETQRNKGNFPGRFSGRQFSNSRSEMNVSTLELGDSALYLCASSSSLSGRAAKNEQFFGPGTRLTVL.

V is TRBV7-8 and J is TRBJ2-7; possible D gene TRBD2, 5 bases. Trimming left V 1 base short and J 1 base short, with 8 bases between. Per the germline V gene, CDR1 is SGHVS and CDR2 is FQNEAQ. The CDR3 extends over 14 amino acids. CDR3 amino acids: CASSLGTGSYEQYF. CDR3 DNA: TGTGCCAGCAGCTTAGGCACGGGATCCTACGAGCAGTACTTC. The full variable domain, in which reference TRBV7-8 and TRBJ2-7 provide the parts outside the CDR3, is GAGVSQSPRYKVAKRGQDVALRCDPISGHVSLFWYQQALGQGPEFLTYFQNEAQLDKSGLPSDRFFAERPEGSVSTLKIQRTQQEDSAVYLCASSLGTGSYEQYFGPGTRLTVT.

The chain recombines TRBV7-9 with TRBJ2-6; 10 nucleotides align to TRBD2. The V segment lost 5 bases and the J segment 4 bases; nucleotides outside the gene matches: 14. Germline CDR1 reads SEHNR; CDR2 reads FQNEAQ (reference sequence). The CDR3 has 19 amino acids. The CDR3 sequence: CASSRVYLAGAAGANVLTF. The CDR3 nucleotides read TGTGCCAGCAGCCGAGTCTACCTAGCGGGGGCTGCCGGGGCCAACGTCCTGACTTTC.